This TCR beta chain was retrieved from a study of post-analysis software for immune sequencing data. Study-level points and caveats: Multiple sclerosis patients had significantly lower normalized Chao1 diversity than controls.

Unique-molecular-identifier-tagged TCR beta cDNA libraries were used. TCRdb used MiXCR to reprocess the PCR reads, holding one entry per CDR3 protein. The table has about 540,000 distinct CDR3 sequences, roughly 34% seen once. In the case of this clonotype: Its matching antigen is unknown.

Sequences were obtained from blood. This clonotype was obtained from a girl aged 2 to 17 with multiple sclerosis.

This chain's CDR3 is CASSYLAGITDTQYF. In DNA, the CDR3 is TGTGCCAGCAGTTACCTAGCGGGGATCACAGATACGCAGTATTTT. The chain couples TRBV6-6 to TRBJ2-3; 9 positions match TRBD2. The ends lost 2 bases at V and 2 bases at J; junction bases unmatched: 2. The CDR3 has 15 amino acids. Germline V gene lookup returns CDR1 MNHNY and CDR2 SVGAGI (reference sequence).